The 3 T cell receptor beta chains given below trace back to one sample, sequenced in a study of T cells in tuberculosis. Here immunoSEQ multiplex PCR was the method, and the copy in TCRdb shows in-frame clones only, minus some. The sample shows roughly 30,000 clones, 90% to 95% of them seen only once. Sequenced: PBMCs. These TCRs come from a donor aged 10-29 years with latent tuberculosis or without tuberculosis infection.

V and J are TRBV6-1 and TRBJ2-7, with 7 bases lining up with TRBD2. Germline V gene lookup returns CDR1 MNHNS and CDR2 SASEGT. Unmatched junction bases numbered 7, after V lost 5 bases and J lost 0 bases. The CDR3 runs to 15 residues. CDR3 nucleotide sequence: TGTGCCAGCAGTCCCCTAGCGGCTAGCTCCTACGAGCAGTACTTC. As protein: CASSPLAASSYEQYF.

The CDR3 region has the DNA TGTGCCAGCAGTGAGGGGCTGGGGGCCAACGTCCTGACTTTC. Translating gives CASSEGLGANVLTF. The chain is built from TRBV6-4 and TRBJ2-6, with D perhaps TRBD1 (5 bases). This CDR3 is 14 amino acids long. The germline V gene encodes CDR1 MRHNA and CDR2 SNTAGT. V lost 3 bases, J lost 4 bases, and 7 bases lay in between.

The V call is TRBV27, the J call TRBJ2-7; D perhaps matches TRBD2 (6 bases). The CDR3 loop spans 14 amino acids. V gave up 6 bases and J gave up 3 bases, with 15 bases separating them. CDR1 and CDR2 (germline): MNHEY, SMNVEV (reference sequence). The CDR3 here is CASSFRGNGYEQYF. The CDR3 DNA reads TGTGCCAGCAGCTTCCGCGGGAATGGCTACGAGCAGTACTTC.